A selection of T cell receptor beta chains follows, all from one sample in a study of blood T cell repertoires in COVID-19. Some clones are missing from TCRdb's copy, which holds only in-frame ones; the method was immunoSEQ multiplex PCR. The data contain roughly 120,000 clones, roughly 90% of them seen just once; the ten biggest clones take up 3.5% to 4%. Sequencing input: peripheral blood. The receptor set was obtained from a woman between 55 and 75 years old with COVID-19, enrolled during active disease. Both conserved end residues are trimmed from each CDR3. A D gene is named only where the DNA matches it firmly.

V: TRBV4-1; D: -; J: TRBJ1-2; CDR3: ASSQVQGYGYT
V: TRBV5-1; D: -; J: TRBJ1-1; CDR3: ASSLRGLNTEAF
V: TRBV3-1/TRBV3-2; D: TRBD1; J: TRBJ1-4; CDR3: ASSQGTGWEKLF
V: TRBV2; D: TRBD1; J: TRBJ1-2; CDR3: ASSPDRVNYGYT
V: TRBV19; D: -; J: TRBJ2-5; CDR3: ASSSFFRSRRTQY
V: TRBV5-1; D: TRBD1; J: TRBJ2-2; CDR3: ASSGADRGNTGELF
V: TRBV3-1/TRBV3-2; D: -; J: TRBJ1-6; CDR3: ASSQGRGVNSPLH
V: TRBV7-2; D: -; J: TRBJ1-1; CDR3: ASSANRATEAF
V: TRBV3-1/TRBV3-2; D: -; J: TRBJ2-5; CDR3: ASSLASGLQETQY
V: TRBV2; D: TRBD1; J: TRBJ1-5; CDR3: ASSGSRGLHQPQH
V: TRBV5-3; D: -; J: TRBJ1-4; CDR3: ARSSQRGKSEKLF
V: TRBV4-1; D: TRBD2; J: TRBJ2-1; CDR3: ASSKTSGGVTEQF
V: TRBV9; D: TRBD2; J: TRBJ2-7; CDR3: ASSSREASYEQY
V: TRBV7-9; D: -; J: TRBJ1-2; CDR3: ASSLGSGGYGYT
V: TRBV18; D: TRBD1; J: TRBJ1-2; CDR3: ASSPNPGQGNPII
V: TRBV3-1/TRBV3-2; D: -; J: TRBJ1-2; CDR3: ASSQGVGYGYT
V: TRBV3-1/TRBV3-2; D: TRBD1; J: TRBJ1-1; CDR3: ASSQDPGRGDTEAF
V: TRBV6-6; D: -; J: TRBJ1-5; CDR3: ASSPRTVNQPQH
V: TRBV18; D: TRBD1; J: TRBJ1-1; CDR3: ASSRNRGTNTEAF
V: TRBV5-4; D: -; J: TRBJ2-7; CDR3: ASSLANGGGTPYEQY
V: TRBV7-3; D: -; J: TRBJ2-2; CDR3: ASSLAGAQTGELF
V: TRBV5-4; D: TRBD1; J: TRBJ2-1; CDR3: ASSLGGQGKYNEQF
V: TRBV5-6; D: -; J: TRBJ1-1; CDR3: ASSLMAGREPEAF
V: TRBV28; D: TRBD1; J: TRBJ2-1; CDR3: ASSFGQVLYNEQF
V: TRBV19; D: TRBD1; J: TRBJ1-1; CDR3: ASSLTGTYTEAF
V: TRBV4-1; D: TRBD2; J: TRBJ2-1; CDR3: ASSQARGRDHEQF
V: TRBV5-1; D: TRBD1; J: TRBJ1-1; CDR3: ASSLGDRMNTEAF
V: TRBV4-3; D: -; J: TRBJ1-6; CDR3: ASSQERSSIYNSPLH
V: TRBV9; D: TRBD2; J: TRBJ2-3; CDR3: ASSVSGGPTDTQY
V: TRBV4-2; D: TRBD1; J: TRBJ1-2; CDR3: ASSQGDRGALGYGYT
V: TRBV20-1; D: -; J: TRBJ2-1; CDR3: SARGPGLSF